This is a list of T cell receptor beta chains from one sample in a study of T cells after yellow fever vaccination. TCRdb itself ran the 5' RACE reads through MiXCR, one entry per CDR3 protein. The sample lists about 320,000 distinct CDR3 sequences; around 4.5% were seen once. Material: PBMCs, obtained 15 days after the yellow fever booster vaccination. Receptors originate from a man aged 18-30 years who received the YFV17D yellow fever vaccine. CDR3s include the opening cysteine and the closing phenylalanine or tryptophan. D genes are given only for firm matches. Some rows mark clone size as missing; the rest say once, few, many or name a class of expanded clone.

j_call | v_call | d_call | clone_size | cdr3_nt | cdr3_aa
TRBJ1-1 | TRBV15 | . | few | TGTGCCACCAGTGAGGGACGGGAAATGAACACTGAAGCTTTCTTT | CATSEGREMNTEAFF
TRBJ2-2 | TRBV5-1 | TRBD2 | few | TGCGCCAGCAGCCTCGGGACTAGAGTTACCGGGGAGCTGTTTTTT | CASSLGTRVTGELFF
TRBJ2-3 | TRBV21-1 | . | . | TGTGCCAGCACCCCGTGGGGAGATACGCAGTATTTT | CASTPWGDTQYF
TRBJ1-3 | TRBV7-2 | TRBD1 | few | TGTGCCAGCAGCTTATTTCGGACAGGGACTGGAAACACCATATATTTT | CASSLFRTGTGNTIYF
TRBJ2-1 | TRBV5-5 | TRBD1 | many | TGTGCCAGCAGCCAAACAGGGGGCGGGTACAATGAGCAGTTCTTC | CASSQTGGGYNEQFF
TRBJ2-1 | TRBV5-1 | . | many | TGCGCCAGCAGCTTGCATCGATGGCAGTACAATGAGCAGTTCTTC | CASSLHRWQYNEQFF
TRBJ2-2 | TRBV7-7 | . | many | TGTGCTAGCAGCTTTGAGGGGAACACCGGGGAGCTGTTTTTT | CASSFEGNTGELFF
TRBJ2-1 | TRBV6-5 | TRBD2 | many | TGTGCCAGCAGTTACGGACTAGCGGGGGTTGCTGAGCAGTTCTTC | CASSYGLAGVAEQFF
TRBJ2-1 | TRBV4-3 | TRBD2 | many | TGCGCCAGCAGCCAACTTACCGGGACTAGCTCTGACAATGAGCAGTTCTTC | CASSQLTGTSSDNEQFF
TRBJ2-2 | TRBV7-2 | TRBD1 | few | TGTGCCAGCAGCTCCGGGACAGGGTACACCGGGGAGCTGTTTTTT | CASSSGTGYTGELFF
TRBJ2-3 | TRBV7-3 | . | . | TGTGCCAGCAGCCTGACGATCACAGATACGCAGTATTTT | CASSLTITDTQYF
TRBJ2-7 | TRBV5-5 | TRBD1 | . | TGTGCCAGCACCTGGACAGGTAGCTCCTACGAGCAGTACTTC | CASTWTGSSYEQYF
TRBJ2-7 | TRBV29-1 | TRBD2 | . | TGCAGCGTTGGACTAGCGGAACCCTACGAGCAGTACTTC | CSVGLAEPYEQYF
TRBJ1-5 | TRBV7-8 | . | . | TGTGCCAGCAGCCCAACCGGGGGCCAGAGCAATCAGCCCCAGCATTTT | CASSPTGGQSNQPQHF
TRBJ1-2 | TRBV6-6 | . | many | TGTGCCAGCAGTTACCTAGCTAACTATGGCTACACCTTC | CASSYLANYGYTF
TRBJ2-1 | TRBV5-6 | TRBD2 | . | TGTGCCAGCAGCTTGGGGTTAGGACTAGCCGCTGGTGAGCAGTTCTTC | CASSLGLGLAAGEQFF
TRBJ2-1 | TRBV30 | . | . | TGTGCCTGGGGGGGTGAGAACGGGCCCTCCGGGGAGCAGTTCTTC | CAWGGENGPSGEQFF
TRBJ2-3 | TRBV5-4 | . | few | TGTGCCAGCAGCTTGGACCAAGGTTCTAGCACAGATACGCAGTATTTT | CASSLDQGSSTDTQYF
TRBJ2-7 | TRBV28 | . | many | TGTGCCAGCAGCTTACTCCCGGGTTACGAGCAGTACTTC | CASSLLPGYEQYF
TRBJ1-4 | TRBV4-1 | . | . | TGCGCCAGCAGCCAAGATTGGGTATATCTGTTTTTT | CASSQDWVYLFF
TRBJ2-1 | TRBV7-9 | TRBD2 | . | TGTGCCAGCAGCTCGGGAGGTAGCGGGGCTCAGGGTTATGAGCAGTTCTTC | CASSSGGSGAQGYEQFF
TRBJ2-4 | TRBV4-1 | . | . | TGCGCCAGCAGCCGAATAAGGCAGGGTGCGGCCAAAAACATTCAGTACTTC | CASSRIRQGAAKNIQYF
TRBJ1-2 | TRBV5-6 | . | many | TGTGCCAGCAGCAGCTTAACGACAGCACTCAACTATGGCTACACCTTC | CASSSLTTALNYGYTF
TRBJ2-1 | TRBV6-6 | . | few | TGTGCCAGCTCAGTTACTGGTGGGAGTGAGCAGTTCTTC | CASSVTGGSEQFF
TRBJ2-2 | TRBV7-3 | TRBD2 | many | TGTGCCAGCAGCTACCAGCGGGGGAACACCGGGGAGCTGTTTTTT | CASSYQRGNTGELFF
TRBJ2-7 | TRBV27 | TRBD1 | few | TGTGCCAGCCAGGGACAGGACCCCTACGAGCAGTACTTC | CASQGQDPYEQYF
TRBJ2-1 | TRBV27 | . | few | TGTGCCGCAGGGTGGTCTTACAATGAGCAGTTCTTC | CAAGWSYNEQFF
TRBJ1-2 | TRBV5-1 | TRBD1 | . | TGCGCCAGCAGCTTCGGCAGGGGGATCGCGTACTATGGCTACACCTTC | CASSFGRGIAYYGYTF
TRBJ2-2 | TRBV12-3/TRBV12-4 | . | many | TGTGCCAGCAGTTTTGGGGGAATCGGGGAGCTGTTTTTT | CASSFGGIGELFF
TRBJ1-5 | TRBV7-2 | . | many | TGTGCCAGCAGCTTAAATGGGGCCTATAGCAATCAGCCCCAGCATTTT | CASSLNGAYSNQPQHF
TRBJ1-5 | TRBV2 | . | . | TGTGCCAGCAGTGATGAGTCTCAGCCCCAGCATTTT | CASSDESQPQHF
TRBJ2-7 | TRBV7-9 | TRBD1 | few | TGTGCCAGCAGCCCGGGACAGGGATGGATCGAGCAGTACTTC | CASSPGQGWIEQYF
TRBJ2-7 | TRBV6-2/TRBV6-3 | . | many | TGTGCCAGCCTTGGACGGAACGCGTGGTACGAGCAGTACTTC | CASLGRNAWYEQYF
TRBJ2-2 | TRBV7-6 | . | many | TGTGCCAGCAGCTTACAAGGGTTTCTATCGGGGGAGCTGTTTTTT | CASSLQGFLSGELFF
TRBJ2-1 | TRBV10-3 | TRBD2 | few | TGTGCCATCAGTGAGTCTCCGGGACTACAAAATGAGCAGTTCTTC | CAISESPGLQNEQFF
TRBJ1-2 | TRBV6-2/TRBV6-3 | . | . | TGTGCCAGCAGTCCCAGGGTCCCCTATGGCTACACCTTC | CASSPRVPYGYTF
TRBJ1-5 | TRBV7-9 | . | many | TGTGCCAGCAGCTCGTCGGACAGCTATAGCAATCAGCCCCAGCATTTT | CASSSSDSYSNQPQHF
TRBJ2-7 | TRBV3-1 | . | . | TGTGCCAGCAGTCCAGGACTCCACGAGCAGTACTTC | CASSPGLHEQYF
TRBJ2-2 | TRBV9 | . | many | TGTGCCAGCAGCGTAGATCTGAACACCGGGGAGCTGTTTTTT | CASSVDLNTGELFF
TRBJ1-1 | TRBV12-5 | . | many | TGTGCTAGTGGTTTGATCCCCGGGGTTGAAGCTTTCTTT | CASGLIPGVEAFF
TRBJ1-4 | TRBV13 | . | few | TGTGCCAGCAGCTTAGGCTCCCCAGGGAAGGCTGGAGAAAAACTGTTTTTT | CASSLGSPGKAGEKLFF
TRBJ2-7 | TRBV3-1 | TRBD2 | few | TGTGCCAGCTGTTGGGGGGGGAACGGTTACGAGCAGTACTTC | CASCWGGNGYEQYF
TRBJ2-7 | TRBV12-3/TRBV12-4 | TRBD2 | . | TGTGCCAGCAGTCGGGGGACTAGCGGGGGGCAGTACTTC | CASSRGTSGGQYF
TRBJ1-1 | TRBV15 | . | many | TGTGCCACCAGCAGAGTTCGGCGGTTAATCACTGAAGCTTTCTTT | CATSRVRRLITEAFF
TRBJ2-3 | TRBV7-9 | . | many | TGTGCCAGCAGCTTAGTGGGCGGGACTTTCACAGATACGCAGTATTTT | CASSLVGGTFTDTQYF
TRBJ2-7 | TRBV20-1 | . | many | TGCAGTGCTAGGGTGGGGACCGTACGCTACGAGCAGTACTTC | CSARVGTVRYEQYF
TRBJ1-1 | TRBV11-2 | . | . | TGTGCCAGCAGCTCCCGGCTCTCCTCCTCCCCCGGGGCCATGAACACTGAAGCTTTCTTT | CASSSRLSSSPGAMNTEAFF
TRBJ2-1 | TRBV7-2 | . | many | TGTGCCAGCAGCCCAGAATACAATGAGCAGTTCTTC | CASSPEYNEQFF
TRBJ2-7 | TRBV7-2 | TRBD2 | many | TGTGCCAGCAGCTTAGATGGGACTAGTTCCTACGAGCAGTACTTC | CASSLDGTSSYEQYF
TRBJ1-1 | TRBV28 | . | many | TGTGCCAGCAGTTTCCCAGGGCGGGACATGAACACTGAAGCTTTCTTT | CASSFPGRDMNTEAFF
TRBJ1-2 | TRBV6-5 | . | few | TGTGCCAGCAGTCTACAGGGTTTCGGTGCTGGCTACACCTTC | CASSLQGFGAGYTF
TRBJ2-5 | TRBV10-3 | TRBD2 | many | TGTGCCATCAGTGAGAAAGCGGGGGTAGAGACCCAGTACTTC | CAISEKAGVETQYF
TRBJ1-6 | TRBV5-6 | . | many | TGTGCCAGCAGCTTGGGGCCCGGACATCCTGCGTATTCACCCCTCCACTTT | CASSLGPGHPAYSPLHF
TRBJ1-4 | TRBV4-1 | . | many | TGCGCCAGCAGCCAAGTGAAGGGTGAAAAACTGTTTTTT | CASSQVKGEKLFF
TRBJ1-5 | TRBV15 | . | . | TGTGCCACCAGCAGAGATCTGGGACACTCTCCCAATCAGCCCCAGCATTTT | CATSRDLGHSPNQPQHF